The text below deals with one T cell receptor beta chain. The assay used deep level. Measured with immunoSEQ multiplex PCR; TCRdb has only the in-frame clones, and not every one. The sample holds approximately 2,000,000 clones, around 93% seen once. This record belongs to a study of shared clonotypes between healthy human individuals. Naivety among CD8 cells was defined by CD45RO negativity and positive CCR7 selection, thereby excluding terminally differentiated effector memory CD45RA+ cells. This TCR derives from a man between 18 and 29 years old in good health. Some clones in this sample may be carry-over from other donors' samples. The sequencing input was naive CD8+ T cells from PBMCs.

CDR3 amino acids: CASSLPSRYGYTF. The CDR3 region has the DNA TGTGCCAGCAGTCTCCCCTCACGTTATGGCTACACCTTC. This rearrangement joins TRBV6-1 to TRBJ1-2; D call uncertain. The CDR3 length is 13 residues. Germline V lookup: CDR1 MNHNS, CDR2 SASEGT. V lost 5 bases and J lost 5, with 12 bases in between.